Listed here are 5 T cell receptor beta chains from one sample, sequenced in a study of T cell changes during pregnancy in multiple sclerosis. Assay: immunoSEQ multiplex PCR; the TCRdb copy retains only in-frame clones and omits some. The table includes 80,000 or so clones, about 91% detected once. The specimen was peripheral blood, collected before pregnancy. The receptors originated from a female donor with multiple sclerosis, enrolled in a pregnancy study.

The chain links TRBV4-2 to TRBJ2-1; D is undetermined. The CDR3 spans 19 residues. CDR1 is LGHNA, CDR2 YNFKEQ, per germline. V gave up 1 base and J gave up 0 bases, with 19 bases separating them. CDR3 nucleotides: TGTGCCAGCAGCCAAGTAGGTGCAGGCCCCGAAAGCTCCTACAATGAGCAGTTCTTC. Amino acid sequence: CASSQVGAGPESSYNEQFF.

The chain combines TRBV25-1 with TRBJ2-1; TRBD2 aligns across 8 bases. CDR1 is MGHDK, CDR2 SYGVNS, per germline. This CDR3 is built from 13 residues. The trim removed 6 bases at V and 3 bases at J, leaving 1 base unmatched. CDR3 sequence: CASRAGDYNEQFF. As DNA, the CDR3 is TGTGCCAGCAGAGCGGGAGACTACAATGAGCAGTTCTTC. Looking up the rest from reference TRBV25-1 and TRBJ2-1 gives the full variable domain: EADIYQTPRYLVIGTGKKITLECSQTMGHDKMYWYQQDPGMELHLIHYSYGVNSTEKGDLSSESTVSRIRTEHFPLTLESARPSHTSQYLCASRAGDYNEQFFGPGTRLTVL.

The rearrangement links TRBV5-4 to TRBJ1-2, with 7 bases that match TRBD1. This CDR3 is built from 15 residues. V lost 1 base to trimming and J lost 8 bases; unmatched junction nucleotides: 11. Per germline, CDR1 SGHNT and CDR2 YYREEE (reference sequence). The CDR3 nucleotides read TGTGCCAGCAGCTTGTCAGGGGGTCGAGGACACGGCTACACCTTC. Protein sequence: CASSLSGGRGHGYTF.

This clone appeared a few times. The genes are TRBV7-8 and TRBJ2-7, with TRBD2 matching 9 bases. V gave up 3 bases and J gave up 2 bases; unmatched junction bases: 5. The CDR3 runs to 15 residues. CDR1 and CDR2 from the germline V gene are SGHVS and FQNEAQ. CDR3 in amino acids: CASSLGVAGAYEQYF. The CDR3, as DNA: TGTGCCAGCAGCTTGGGGGTAGCGGGAGCCTACGAGCAGTACTTC.

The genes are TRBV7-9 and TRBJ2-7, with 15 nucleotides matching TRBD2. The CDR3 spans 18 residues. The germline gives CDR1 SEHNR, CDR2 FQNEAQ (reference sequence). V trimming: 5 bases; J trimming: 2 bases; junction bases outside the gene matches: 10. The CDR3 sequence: CASSGSGTSGRPTYEQYF. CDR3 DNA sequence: TGTGCCAGCAGCGGAAGCGGGACTAGCGGGAGGCCGACCTACGAGCAGTACTTC.